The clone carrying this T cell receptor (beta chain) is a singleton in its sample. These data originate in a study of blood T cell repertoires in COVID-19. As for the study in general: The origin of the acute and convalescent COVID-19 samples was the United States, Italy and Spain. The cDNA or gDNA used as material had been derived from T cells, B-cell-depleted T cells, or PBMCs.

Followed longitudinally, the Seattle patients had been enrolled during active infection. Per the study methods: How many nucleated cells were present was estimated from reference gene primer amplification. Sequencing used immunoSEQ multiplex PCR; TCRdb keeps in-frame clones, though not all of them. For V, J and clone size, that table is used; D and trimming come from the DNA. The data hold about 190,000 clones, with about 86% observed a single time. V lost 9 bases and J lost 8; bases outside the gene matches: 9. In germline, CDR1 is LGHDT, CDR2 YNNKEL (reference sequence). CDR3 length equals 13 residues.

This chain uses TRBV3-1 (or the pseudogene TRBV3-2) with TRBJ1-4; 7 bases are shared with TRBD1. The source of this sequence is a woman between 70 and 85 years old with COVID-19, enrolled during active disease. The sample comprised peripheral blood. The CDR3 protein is CARTTGAGEKLFF. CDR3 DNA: TGTGCCAGGACTACAGGGGCAGGAGAAAAACTGTTTTTT.